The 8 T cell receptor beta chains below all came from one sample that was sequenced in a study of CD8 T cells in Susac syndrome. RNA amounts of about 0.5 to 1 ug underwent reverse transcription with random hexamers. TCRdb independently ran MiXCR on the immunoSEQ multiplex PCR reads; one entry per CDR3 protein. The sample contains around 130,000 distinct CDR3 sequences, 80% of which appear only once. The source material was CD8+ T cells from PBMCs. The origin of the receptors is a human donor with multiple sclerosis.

The CDR3 bases are TGTGCCAGTAGTATCGCCTTTGGAGCGAACACTGAAGCTTTCTTT. This sequence encodes CASSIAFGANTEAFF. This chain links TRBV19 with TRBJ1-1, with no clear D. The CDR3 has 15 amino acids. Germline CDR1 is LNHDA and CDR2 is SQIVND (reference sequence). The V end was cut by 3 bases, the J end by 1 base, with 12 bases between.

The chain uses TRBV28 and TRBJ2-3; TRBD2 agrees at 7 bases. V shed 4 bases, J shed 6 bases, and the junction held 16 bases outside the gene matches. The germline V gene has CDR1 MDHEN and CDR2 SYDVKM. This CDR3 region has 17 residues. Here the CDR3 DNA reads TGTGCCAGCAGTTCGAGAGGACTAGTGTCCCTGCTGGATACGCAGTATTTT. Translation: CASSSRGLVSLLDTQYF.

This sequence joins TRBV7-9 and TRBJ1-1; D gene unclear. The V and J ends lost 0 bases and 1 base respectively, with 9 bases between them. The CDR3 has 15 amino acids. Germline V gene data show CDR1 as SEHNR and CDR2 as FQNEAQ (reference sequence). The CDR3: CASSLAPTPNTEAFF. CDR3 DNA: TGTGCCAGCAGCTTAGCGCCAACTCCGAACACTGAAGCTTTCTTT.

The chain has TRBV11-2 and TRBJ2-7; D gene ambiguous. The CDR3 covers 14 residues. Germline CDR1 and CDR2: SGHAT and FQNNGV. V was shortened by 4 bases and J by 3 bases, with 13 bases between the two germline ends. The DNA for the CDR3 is TGTGCCAGCAGCTCTACGAGGCAGGACTACGAGCAGTACTTC. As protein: CASSSTRQDYEQYF. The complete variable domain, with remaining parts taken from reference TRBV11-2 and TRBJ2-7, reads EAGVAQSPRYKIIEKRQSVAFWCNPISGHATLYWYQQILGQGPKLLIQFQNNGVVDDSQLPKDRFSAERLKGVDSTLKIQPAKLEDSAVYLCASSSTRQDYEQYFGPGTRLTVT.

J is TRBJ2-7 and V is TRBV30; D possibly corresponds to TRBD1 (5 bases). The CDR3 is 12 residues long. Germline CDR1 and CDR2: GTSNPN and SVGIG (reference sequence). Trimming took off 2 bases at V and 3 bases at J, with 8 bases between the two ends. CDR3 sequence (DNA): TGTGCCTGGAGTTTTCAGGGCTACGAGCAGTACTTC. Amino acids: CAWSFQGYEQYF.

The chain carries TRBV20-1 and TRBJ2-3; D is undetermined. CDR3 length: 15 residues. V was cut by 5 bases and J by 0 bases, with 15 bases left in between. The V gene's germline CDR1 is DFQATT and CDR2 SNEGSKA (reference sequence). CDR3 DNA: TGCAGTGCTCCCTACAACTGGGCTAGCACAGATACGCAGTATTTT. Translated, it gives CSAPYNWASTDTQYF.

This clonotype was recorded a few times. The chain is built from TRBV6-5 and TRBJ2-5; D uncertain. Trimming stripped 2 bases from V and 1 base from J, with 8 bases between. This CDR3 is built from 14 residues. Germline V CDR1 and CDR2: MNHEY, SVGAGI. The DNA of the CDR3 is TGTGCCAGCAGTTACGGGGTATCCCAAGAGACCCAGTACTTC. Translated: CASSYGVSQETQYF.

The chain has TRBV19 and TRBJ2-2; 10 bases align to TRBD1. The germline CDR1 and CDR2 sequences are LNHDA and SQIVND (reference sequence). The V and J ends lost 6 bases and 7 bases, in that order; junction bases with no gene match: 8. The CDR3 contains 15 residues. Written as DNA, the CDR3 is TGTGCCAGTAGCCTTTCGACAGGGGGCTTCGGGGAGCTGTTTTTT. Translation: CASSLSTGGFGELFF.